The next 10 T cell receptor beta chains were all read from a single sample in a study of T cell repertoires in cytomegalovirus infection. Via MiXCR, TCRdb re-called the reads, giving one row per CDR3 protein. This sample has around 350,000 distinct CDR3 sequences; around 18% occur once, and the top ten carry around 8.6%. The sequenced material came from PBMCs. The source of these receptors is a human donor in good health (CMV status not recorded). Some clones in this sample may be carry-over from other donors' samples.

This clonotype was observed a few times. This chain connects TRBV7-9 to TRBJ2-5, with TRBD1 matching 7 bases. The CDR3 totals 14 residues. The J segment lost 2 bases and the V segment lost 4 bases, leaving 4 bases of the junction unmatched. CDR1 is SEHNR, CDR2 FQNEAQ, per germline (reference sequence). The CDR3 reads CASSSGQRQETQYF. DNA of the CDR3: TGTGCCAGCAGCTCGGGACAGCGGCAAGAGACCCAGTACTTC.

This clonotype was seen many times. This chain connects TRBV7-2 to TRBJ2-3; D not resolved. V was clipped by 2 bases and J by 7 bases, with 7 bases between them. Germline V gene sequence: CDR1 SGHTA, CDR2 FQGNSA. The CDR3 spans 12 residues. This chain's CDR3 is CASSLSFNTQYF. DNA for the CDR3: TGTGCCAGCAGCTTATCCTTCAATACGCAGTATTTT.

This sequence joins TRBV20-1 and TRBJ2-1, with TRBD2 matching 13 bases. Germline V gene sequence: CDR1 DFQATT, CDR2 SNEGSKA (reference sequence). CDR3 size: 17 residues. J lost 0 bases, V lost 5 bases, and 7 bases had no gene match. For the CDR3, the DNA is TGCAGTGCTCGGACTAGCGGGAGTCCGAGCTCCTACAATGAGCAGTTCTTC. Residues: CSARTSGSPSSYNEQFF.

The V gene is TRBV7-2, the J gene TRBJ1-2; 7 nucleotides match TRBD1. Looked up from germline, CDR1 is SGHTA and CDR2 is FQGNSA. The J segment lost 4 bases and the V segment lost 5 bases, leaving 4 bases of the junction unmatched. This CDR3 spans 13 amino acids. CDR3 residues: CASSPRQGYGYTF. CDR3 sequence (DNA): TGTGCCAGCAGCCCTCGACAGGGCTATGGCTACACCTTC.

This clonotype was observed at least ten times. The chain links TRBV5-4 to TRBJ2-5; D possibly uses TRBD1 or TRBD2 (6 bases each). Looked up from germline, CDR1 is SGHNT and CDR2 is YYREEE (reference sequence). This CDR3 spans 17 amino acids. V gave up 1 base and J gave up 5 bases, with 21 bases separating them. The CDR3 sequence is CASSLYGGTPRTETQYF. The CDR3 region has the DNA TGTGCCAGCAGCTTGTATGGCGGGACACCTCGCACGGAGACCCAGTACTTC. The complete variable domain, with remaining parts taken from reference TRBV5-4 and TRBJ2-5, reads ETGVTQSPTHLIKTRGQQVTLRCSSQSGHNTVSWYQQALGQGPQFIFQYYREEENGRGNFPPRFSGLQFPNYSSELNVNALELDDSALYLCASSLYGGTPRTETQYFGPGTRLLVL.

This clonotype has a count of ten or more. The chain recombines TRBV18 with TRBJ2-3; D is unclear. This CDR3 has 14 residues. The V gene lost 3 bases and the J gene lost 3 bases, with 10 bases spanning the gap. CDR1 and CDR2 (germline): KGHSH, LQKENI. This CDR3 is CASSPSGDTDTQYF. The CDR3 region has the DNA TGTGCCAGCTCACCGAGTGGGGATACAGATACGCAGTATTTT.

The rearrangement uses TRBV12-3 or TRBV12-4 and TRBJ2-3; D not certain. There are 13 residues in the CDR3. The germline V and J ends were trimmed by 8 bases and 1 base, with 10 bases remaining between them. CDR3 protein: CASEASGTDTQYF. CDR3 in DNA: TGTGCCAGCGAGGCCTCTGGCACAGATACGCAGTATTTT.

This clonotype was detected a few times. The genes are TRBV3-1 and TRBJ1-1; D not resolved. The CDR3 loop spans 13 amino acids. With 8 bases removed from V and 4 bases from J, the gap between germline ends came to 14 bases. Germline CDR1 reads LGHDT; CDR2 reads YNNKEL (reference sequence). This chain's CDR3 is CASSKDPLTEAFF. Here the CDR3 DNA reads TGTGCCAGCTCGAAGGATCCCCTCACTGAAGCTTTCTTT.

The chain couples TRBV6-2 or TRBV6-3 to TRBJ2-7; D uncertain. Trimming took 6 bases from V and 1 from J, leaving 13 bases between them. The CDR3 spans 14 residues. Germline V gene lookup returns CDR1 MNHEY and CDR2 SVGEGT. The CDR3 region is CASSPPQRSYEQYF. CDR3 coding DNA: TGTGCCAGCAGCCCCCCCCAGAGGTCCTACGAGCAGTACTTC.

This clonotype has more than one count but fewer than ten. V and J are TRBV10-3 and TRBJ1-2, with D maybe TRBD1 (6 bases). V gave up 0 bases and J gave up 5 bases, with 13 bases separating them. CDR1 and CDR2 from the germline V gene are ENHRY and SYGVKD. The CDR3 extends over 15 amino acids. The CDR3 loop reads CAISESRGTLYGYTF. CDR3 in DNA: TGTGCCATCAGTGAGTCGAGGGGGACTCTATATGGCTACACCTTC.